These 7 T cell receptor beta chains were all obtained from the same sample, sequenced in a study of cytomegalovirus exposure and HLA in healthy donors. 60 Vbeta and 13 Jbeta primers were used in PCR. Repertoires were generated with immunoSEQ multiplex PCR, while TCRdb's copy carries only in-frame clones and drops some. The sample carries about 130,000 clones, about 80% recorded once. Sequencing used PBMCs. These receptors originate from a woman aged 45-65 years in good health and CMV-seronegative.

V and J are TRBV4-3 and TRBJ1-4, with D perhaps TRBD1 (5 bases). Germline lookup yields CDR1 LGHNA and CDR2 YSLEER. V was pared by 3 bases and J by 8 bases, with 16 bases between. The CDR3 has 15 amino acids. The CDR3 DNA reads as TGCGCCAGCAGCCAGCTTGCGCGGGGCTGGGAAAAACTGTTTTTT. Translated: CASSQLARGWEKLFF.

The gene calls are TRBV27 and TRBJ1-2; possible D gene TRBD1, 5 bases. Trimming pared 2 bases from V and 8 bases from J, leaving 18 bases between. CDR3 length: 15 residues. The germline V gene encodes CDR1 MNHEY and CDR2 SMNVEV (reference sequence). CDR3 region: CASSLGGGGASGYTF. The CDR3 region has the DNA TGTGCCAGCAGTTTAGGTGGCGGCGGGGCGAGCGGCTACACCTTC.

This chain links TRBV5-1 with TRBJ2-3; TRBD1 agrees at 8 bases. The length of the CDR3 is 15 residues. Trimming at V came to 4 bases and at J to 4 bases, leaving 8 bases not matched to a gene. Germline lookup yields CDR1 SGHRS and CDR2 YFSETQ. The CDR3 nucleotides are TGCGCCAGCAGCGGGTCACAGGGGGGACCAGATACGCAGTATTTT. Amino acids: CASSGSQGGPDTQYF.

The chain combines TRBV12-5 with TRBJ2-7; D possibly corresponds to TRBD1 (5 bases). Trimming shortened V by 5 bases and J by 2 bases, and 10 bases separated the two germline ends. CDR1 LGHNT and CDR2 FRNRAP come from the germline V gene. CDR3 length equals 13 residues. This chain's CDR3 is CASGPSDTYEQYV. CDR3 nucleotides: TGTGCTAGTGGTCCATCGGACACCTACGAGCAGTACGTC.

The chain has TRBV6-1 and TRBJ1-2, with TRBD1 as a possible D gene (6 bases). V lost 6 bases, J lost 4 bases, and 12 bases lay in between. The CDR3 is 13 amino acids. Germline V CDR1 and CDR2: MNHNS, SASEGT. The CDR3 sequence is CASSQGGTYGYTF. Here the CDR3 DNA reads TGTGCCAGCAGCCAAGGGGGAACCTATGGCTACACCTTC.

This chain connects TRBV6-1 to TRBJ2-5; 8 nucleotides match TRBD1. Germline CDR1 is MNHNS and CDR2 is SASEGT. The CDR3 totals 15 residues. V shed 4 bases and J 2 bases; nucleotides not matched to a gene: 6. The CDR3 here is CASSGTGTGQETQYF. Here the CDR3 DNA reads TGTGCCAGCAGTGGGACAGGGACCGGTCAAGAGACCCAGTACTTC.

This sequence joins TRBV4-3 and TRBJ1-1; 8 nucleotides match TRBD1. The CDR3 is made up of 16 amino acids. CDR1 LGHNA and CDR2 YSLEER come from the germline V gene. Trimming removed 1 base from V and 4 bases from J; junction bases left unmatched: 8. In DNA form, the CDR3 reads TGCGCCAGCAGCCAAGCCCCCGGGCAGGGGGCCACTGAAGCTTTCTTT. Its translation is CASSQAPGQGATEAFF.